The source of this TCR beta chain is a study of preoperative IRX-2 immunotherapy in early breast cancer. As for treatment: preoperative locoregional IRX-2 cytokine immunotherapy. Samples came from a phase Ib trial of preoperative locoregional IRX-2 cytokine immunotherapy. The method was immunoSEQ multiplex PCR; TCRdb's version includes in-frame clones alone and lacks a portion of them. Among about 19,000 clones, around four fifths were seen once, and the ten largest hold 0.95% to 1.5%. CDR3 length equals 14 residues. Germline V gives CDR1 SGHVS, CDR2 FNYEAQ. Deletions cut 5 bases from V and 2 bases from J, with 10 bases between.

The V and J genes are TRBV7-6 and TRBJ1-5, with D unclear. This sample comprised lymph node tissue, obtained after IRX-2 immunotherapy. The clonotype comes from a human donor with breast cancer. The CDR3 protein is CASSPVSGNQPQHF. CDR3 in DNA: TGTGCCAGCAGCCCCGTAAGTGGCAATCAGCCCCAGCATTTT.